This T cell receptor beta chain was found in a study of follicular helper T cells after annual influenza vaccination. The CDR3 consists of 12 residues. Trimming removed 4 bases from V and 6 bases from J, with 10 bases in between. Germline CDR1 SGHRS, CDR2 YFSETQ. This clone was picked up a small number of times. This sample's time point: 2015-2016 season, pre-vaccination. Some clones are missing from TCRdb's copy, which holds only in-frame ones; the method was immunoSEQ multiplex PCR. Of over 10,000 clones listed, roughly three quarters are singletons. Sequences were derived from CXCR5+ CD38- circulating T follicular helper cells from blood, sampled on the day of influenza vaccination. Subset: circulating Tfh, non-naive CD4+CXCR5+PD-1+ (ICOS+CD38+ or ICOS-CD38-). The TCR was taken from an adult who received the influenza vaccine. The V and J genes are TRBV5-1 and TRBJ1-2, with a tentative D call TRBD1 (5 bases). CDR3 nucleotides: TGCGCCAGCAGCCTGTGGGGGGATGGCTACACCTTC. Encoded protein: CASSLWGDGYTF.